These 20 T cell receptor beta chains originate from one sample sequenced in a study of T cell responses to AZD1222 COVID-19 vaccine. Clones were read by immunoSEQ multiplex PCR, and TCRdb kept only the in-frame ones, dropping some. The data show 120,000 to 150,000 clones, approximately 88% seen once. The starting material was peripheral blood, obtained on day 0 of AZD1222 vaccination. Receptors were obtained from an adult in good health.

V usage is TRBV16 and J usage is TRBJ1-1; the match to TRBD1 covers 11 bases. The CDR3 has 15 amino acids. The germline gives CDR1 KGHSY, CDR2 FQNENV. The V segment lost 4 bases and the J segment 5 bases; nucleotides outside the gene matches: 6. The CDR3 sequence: CASSPPGTGGTEAFF. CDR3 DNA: TGTGCCAGCAGCCCACCAGGGACAGGGGGAACTGAAGCTTTCTTT.

CDR3 nucleotide sequence: TGCGCCAGCAGCCAGGCCTCGGGGCTTTACGGCTACACCTTC. Amino acid sequence: CASSQASGLYGYTF. The gene calls are TRBV4-1 and TRBJ1-2; TRBD1 is a possible D gene (5 bases). CDR1 is MGHRA and CDR2 is YSYEKL in the germline V gene. The CDR3 contains 14 residues. V lost 3 bases, J lost 8 bases, and 16 bases lay in between.

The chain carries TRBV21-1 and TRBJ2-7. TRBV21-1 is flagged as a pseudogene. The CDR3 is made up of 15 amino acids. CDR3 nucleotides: TGTGCCAGCAGCAACGGCCCTCTATCCTCCTACGAGCAGTACTTC. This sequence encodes CASSNGPLSSYEQYF.

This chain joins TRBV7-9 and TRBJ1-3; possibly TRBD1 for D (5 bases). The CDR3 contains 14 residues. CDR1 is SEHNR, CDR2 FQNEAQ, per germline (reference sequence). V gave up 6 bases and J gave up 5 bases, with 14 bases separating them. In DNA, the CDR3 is TGTGCCAGCAGGTATGGGACGGCCAGAAACACCATATATTTT. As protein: CASRYGTARNTIYF.

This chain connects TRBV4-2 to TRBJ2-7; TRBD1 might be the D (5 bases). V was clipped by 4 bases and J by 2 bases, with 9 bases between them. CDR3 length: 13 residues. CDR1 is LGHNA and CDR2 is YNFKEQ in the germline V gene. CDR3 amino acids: CASSPRETYEQYF. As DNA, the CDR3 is TGTGCCAGCAGCCCCAGGGAAACCTACGAGCAGTACTTC.

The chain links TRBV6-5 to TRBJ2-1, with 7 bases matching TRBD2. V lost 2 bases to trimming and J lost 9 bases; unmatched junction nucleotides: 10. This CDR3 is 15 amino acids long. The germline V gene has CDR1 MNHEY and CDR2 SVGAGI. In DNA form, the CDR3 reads TGTGCCAGCAGTTACGGGCAGGGAGGGCAGATTGAGCAGTTCTTC. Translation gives CASSYGQGGQIEQFF.

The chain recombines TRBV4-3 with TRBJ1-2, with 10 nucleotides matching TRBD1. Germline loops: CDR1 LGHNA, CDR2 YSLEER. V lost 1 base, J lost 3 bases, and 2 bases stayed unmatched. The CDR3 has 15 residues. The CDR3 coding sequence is TGCGCCAGCAGCCAAGGACAGGGGGCCTACTATGGCTACACCTTC. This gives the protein CASSQGQGAYYGYTF.

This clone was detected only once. CDR3 sequence reads: CASSLDLAPHNYGYTF. The CDR3 coding sequence is TGTGCCAGCAGCTTAGATCTGGCACCCCACAACTATGGCTACACCTTC. The chain recombines TRBV11-2 with TRBJ1-2; no reliable D call. CDR1 and CDR2 from the germline V gene are SGHAT and FQNNGV. Trimming took 0 bases from V and 2 from J, leaving 13 bases between them. The CDR3 has 16 residues.

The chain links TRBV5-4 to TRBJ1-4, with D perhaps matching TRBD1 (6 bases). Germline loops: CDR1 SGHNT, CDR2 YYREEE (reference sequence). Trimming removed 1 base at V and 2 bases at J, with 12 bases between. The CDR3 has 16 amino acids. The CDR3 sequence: CASSLPGEATNEKLFF. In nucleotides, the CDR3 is TGTGCCAGCAGCTTGCCAGGGGAGGCGACTAATGAAAAACTGTTTTTT.

In DNA form, the CDR3 reads TGTGCCAGCAGCTTAGGGGACGGCTACGAGCAGTACTTC. Translating it yields CASSLGDGYEQYF. The V and J genes are TRBV28 and TRBJ2-7; the D gene could be TRBD1 or TRBD2 (5 bases each). In germline, CDR1 is MDHEN, CDR2 SYDVKM. With 6 bases removed from V and 3 bases from J, the gap between germline ends came to 12 bases. The CDR3 contains 13 residues.

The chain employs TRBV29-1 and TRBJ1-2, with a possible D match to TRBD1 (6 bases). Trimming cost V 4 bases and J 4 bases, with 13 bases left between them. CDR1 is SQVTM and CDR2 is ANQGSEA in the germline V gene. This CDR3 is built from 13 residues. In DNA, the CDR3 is TGCAGCGTTGCTGGACAGTCCTTCTATGGCTACACCTTC. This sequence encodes CSVAGQSFYGYTF.

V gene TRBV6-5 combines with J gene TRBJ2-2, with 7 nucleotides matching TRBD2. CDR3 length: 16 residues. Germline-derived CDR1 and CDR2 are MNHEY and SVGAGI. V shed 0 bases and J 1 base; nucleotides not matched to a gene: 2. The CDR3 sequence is CASSYSRGMNTGELFF. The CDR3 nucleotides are TGTGCCAGCAGTTACTCGCGGGGGATGAACACCGGGGAGCTGTTTTTT.

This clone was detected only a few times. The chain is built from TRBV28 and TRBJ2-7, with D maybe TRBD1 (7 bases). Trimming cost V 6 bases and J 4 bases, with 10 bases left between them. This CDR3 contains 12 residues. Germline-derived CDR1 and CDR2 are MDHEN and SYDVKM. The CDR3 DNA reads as TGTGCCAGCAGACAGGGGAGGTACGAGCAGTACTTC. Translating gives CASRQGRYEQYF.

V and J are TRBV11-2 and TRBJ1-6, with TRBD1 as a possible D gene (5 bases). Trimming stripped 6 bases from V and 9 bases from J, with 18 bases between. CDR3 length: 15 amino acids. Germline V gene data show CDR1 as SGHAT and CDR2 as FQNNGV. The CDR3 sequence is CASREVGGLRSPLHF. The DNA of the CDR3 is TGTGCCAGCAGAGAGGTGGGGGGGTTGCGTTCACCCCTCCACTTT.

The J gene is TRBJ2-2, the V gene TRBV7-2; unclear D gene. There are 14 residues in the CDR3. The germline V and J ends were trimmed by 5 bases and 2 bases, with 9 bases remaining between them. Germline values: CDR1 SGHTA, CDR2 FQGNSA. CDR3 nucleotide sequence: TGTGCCAGCAGCAAAGGGCTAAACACCGGGGAGCTGTTTTTT. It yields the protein CASSKGLNTGELFF.

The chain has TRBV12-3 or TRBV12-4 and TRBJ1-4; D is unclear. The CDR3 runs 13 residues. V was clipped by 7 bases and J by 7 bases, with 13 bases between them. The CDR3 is CASNSKASEKLFF. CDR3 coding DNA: TGTGCCAGCAATTCTAAAGCTAGTGAAAAACTGTTTTTT.

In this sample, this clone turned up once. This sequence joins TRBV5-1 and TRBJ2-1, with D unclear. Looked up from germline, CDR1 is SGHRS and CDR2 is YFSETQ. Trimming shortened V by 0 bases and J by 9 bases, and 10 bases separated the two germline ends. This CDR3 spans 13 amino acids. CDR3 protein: CASSLASTVEQFF. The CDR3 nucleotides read TGCGCCAGCAGCTTGGCCAGTACCGTTGAGCAGTTCTTC.

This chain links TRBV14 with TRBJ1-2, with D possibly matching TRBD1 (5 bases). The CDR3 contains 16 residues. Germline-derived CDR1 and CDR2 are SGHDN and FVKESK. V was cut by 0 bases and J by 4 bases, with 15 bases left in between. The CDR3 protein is CASSQDWAGKGYGYTF. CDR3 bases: TGTGCCAGCAGCCAAGATTGGGCAGGGAAAGGCTATGGCTACACCTTC.

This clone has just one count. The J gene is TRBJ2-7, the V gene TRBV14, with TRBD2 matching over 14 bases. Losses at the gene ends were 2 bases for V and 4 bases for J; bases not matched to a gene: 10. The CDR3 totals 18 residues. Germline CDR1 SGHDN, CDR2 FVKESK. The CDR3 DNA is TGTGCCAGCAGCCAAACCCCTGGACTAGCGGGGGGTTTATACGAGCAGTACTTC. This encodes CASSQTPGLAGGLYEQYF.

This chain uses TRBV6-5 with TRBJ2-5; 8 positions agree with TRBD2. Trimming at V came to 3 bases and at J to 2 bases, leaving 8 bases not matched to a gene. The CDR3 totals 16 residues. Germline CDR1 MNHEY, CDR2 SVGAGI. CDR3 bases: TGTGCCAGCAGTTATAGACTAGCGCGGGCGCAAGAGACCCAGTACTTC. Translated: CASSYRLARAQETQYF.